This TCR beta chain is drawn from a study of T cells in tumors after PD-1 blockade. About the research overall: Treatment was either pembrolizumab 200 mg every 3 weeks or cemiplimab 350 mg every 2 weeks. During anti-PD-1 treatment, some patients continued daily vismodegib 150 mg. Peripheral blood samples averaged around 33,000 unique clonotypes and over 95,000 templates.

Germline V lookup: CDR1 SGHAT, CDR2 FQNNGV. Trimming took 5 bases from V and 1 from J, leaving 23 bases between them. The CDR3 spans 18 residues. Sequencing was performed with immunoSEQ multiplex PCR; in TCRdb, only in-frame clones are kept and a portion is missing. The sample lists over 12,000 clones, about four fifths occurring once. A word on this clone: Its cognate antigen is unknown.

Study results and limitations: Roughly 42% of tumor TCR clonotypes were also found in blood.

This TCR came from a human donor with basal cell carcinoma. This specimen was PBMCs, taken after anti-PD-1 treatment. V is TRBV11-2 and J is TRBJ2-5; D is unresolved. The CDR3 DNA reads TGTGCCAGCAGCCGAACTTACCGACGAACATTAGCCCAAGAGACCCAGTACTTC. It yields the protein CASSRTYRRTLAQETQYF.